This entry lists 23 T cell receptor beta chains sequenced from one sample in a study of cytomegalovirus exposure and HLA in healthy donors. Amplification used 60 Vbeta primers and 13 Jbeta primers. Only in-frame clones appear in the TCRdb table, and some are missing; sequencing was by immunoSEQ multiplex PCR. The sample shows 150,000 to 200,000 clones, 84% of them seen only once. The sequencing input was PBMCs. The receptor source for this set is a girl aged 5-17 years in good health and CMV-seropositive.

This chain uses TRBV18 with TRBJ2-7, with D unclear. The germline gives CDR1 KGHSH, CDR2 LQKENI. CDR3 length: 14 residues. Trimming shortened V by 4 bases and J by 1 base, and 11 bases separated the two germline ends. CDR3 residues: CASSRTTSSYEQYF. CDR3 nucleotide sequence: TGTGCCAGCTCACGAACGACATCTTCCTACGAGCAGTACTTC.

This chain connects TRBV29-1 to TRBJ1-2; TRBD1 is a possible D gene (5 bases). Germline V lookup: CDR1 SQVTM, CDR2 ANQGSEA. The length of the CDR3 is 14 residues. Trimming shortened V by 4 bases and J by 2 bases, and 14 bases separated the two germline ends. The chain's CDR3 is CSVGSARANYGYTF. CDR3 sequence (DNA): TGCAGCGTTGGGTCTGCCAGGGCGAACTATGGCTACACCTTC.

The chain employs TRBV4-2 and TRBJ2-7; the match to TRBD1 covers 8 bases. The germline CDR1 and CDR2 sequences are LGHNA and YNFKEQ. Trimming cost V 0 bases and J 3 bases; bases outside gene matches: 10. The CDR3 contains 17 residues. CDR3 nucleotides: TGTGCCAGCAGCCAAGATGCAACAGGGGGAAAAAGCTACGAGCAGTACTTC. Its translation: CASSQDATGGKSYEQYF.

The chain uses TRBV9 and TRBJ1-2; the match to TRBD1 covers 10 bases. Germline CDR1 and CDR2: SGDLS and YYNGEE. J lost 8 bases, V lost 3 bases, and 13 bases had no gene match. The CDR3 contains 16 residues. CDR3 sequence (DNA): TGTGCCAGCAGCGGCCATGGGACAGGGGATGGATGGGGCTACACCTTC. Translation gives CASSGHGTGDGWGYTF.

V and J are TRBV6-5 and TRBJ1-1, with 8 bases that match TRBD1. The CDR3 has 13 amino acids. Trimming at V came to 7 bases and at J to 11 bases, leaving 12 bases not matched to a gene. Germline values: CDR1 MNHEY, CDR2 SVGAGI. CDR3: CASTEQGGRGAFF. CDR3 DNA sequence: TGTGCCAGCACTGAACAGGGGGGGCGGGGGGCTTTCTTT.

The chain employs TRBV27 and TRBJ2-5; D perhaps matches TRBD2 (5 bases). The CDR3 sequence is 15 residues long. V lost 3 bases and J 5 bases, leaving 16 bases between the germline ends. Per the germline V gene, CDR1 is MNHEY and CDR2 is SMNVEV (reference sequence). The CDR3 sequence is CASSLRWAGFETQYF. CDR3 DNA: TGTGCCAGCAGTTTGAGGTGGGCGGGCTTTGAGACCCAGTACTTC.

The V gene is TRBV11-3, the J gene TRBJ2-1, with D tentatively TRBD2 (5 bases). CDR1 and CDR2 from the germline V gene are SGHNT and YENEEA. This CDR3 has 18 residues. V gave up 0 bases and J gave up 7 bases, with 22 bases separating them. CDR3 sequence: CASSLEGSWRTPRNEQFF. The CDR3 region has the DNA TGTGCCAGCAGCTTAGAAGGGTCGTGGAGGACTCCCAGAAATGAGCAGTTCTTC.

In this sample, this clone turned up a few times. CDR3 sequence (DNA): TGTGCCAGCAGCAGAGGGACTAGCGGGAACACCGGGGAGCTGTTTTTT. Protein product: CASSRGTSGNTGELFF. The chain recombines TRBV11-3 with TRBJ2-2; 11 nucleotides match TRBD2. Germline lookup yields CDR1 SGHNT and CDR2 YENEEA. V lost 5 bases and J lost 1; bases outside the gene matches: 3. The CDR3 runs to 16 residues.

This chain connects TRBV19 to TRBJ2-3; no clear D. The CDR3 spans 14 residues. Germline V gene lookup returns CDR1 LNHDA and CDR2 SQIVND (reference sequence). V lost 6 bases and J lost 2, with 12 bases in between. CDR3: CASSDRRYTDTQYF. The DNA of the CDR3 is TGTGCCAGTAGCGACCGGAGATACACAGATACGCAGTATTTT. Combining the CDR3 with reference TRBV19 and TRBJ2-3 gives the whole variable domain DGGITQSPKYLFRKEGQNVTLSCEQNLNHDAMYWYRQDPGQGLRLIYYSQIVNDFQKGDIAEGYSVSREKKESFPLTVTSAQKNPTAFYLCASSDRRYTDTQYFGPGTRLTVL.

The chain joins TRBV27 to TRBJ1-1; perhaps TRBD1 as D (6 bases). Trimming removed 5 bases at V and 0 bases at J, with 13 bases between. Germline-derived CDR1 and CDR2 are MNHEY and SMNVEV (reference sequence). The CDR3 is made up of 15 amino acids. CDR3 in amino acids: CASSLTGSVNTEAFF. The DNA for the CDR3 is TGTGCCAGCAGTCTGACAGGTAGCGTGAACACTGAAGCTTTCTTT.

The chain recombines TRBV9 with TRBJ1-2, with TRBD1 matching over 8 bases. This CDR3 region has 15 residues. The junction had 6 bases not matched to a gene; V was cut back by 3 bases and J by 2 bases. Germline assignment: CDR1 SGDLS and CDR2 YYNGEE. The CDR3 DNA reads TGTGCCAGCAGCGCGAGGACAGGGTTGAACTATGGCTACACCTTC. Its translation: CASSARTGLNYGYTF.

V is TRBV7-9 and J is TRBJ2-2; D may be TRBD1 (6 bases). The CDR3 length is 19 residues. The germline gives CDR1 SEHNR, CDR2 FQNEAQ (reference sequence). V was clipped by 0 bases and J by 1 base, with 18 bases between them. CDR3 nucleotides: TGTGCCAGCAGCTTAGCCCGTTGGCAGGGGCTATGGAACACCGGGGAGCTGTTTTTT. It encodes CASSLARWQGLWNTGELFF.

The chain has TRBV9 and TRBJ2-3, with 8 nucleotides matching TRBD2. CDR1 and CDR2 from the germline V gene are SGDLS and YYNGEE. This CDR3 is built from 14 residues. With 6 bases clipped from V and 1 base from J, the junction kept 4 bases outside the gene matches. CDR3 amino acids: CASNGGGRTDTQYF. As DNA, the CDR3 is TGTGCCAGCAACGGGGGGGGGCGCACAGATACGCAGTATTTT. The full variable domain, with the rest looked up from reference TRBV9 and TRBJ2-3, is DSGVTQTPKHLITATGQRVTLRCSPRSGDLSVYWYQQSLDQGLQFLIQYYNGEERAKGNILERFSAQQFPDLHSELNLSSLELGDSALYFCASNGGGRTDTQYFGPGTRLTVL.

This chain joins TRBV7-3 and TRBJ1-1; D may be TRBD1 (5 bases). This CDR3 has 15 amino acids. Germline V gene lookup returns CDR1 SGHTA and CDR2 FQGTGA. Deletions cut 2 bases from V and 5 bases from J, with 15 bases between. Here the CDR3 reads CASSLVGGEGTEAFF. For the CDR3, the DNA is TGTGCCAGCAGCTTAGTGGGGGGAGAGGGGACTGAAGCTTTCTTT.

This clone turned up a few times. This chain links TRBV6-4 with TRBJ1-2, with 7 bases fitting TRBD1. CDR3 length: 14 amino acids. CDR1 and CDR2 (germline): MRHNA, SNTAGT. V was clipped by 0 bases and J by 6 bases; unmatched bases: 4. The CDR3 loop reads CASSDSVGTDGYTF. DNA for the CDR3: TGTGCCAGCAGTGACTCGGTGGGGACAGATGGCTACACCTTC.

CDR3 sequence: CASRISGGSSTGELFF. The CDR3 DNA reads TGTGCCAGCAGGATTAGCGGGGGATCTTCCACCGGGGAGCTGTTTTTT. J is TRBJ2-2 and V is TRBV2; 9 bases fit TRBD2. Looked up from germline, CDR1 is SNHLY and CDR2 is FYNNEI. The ends lost 6 bases at V and 4 bases at J; junction bases unmatched: 9. CDR3 length: 16 residues. Looking up the rest from reference TRBV2 and TRBJ2-2 gives the full variable domain: EPEVTQTPSHQVTQMGQEVILRCVPISNHLYFYWYRQILGQKVEFLVSFYNNEISEKSEIFDDQFSVERPDGSNFTLKIRSTKLEDSAMYFCASRISGGSSTGELFFGEGSRLTVL.

The V and J genes are TRBV2 and TRBJ1-5, with 9 bases matching TRBD1. Germline lookup yields CDR1 SNHLY and CDR2 FYNNEI. V dropped 8 bases and J dropped 2; count of bases not matched to a gene: 4. The CDR3 has 14 amino acids. DNA for the CDR3: TGTGCCAGCCACCGGGACAGGGGCAATCAGCCCCAGCATTTT. Translating it yields CASHRDRGNQPQHF.

In its sample, this clone was seen a few times. The J gene is TRBJ1-2, the V gene TRBV5-1; a possible D gene is TRBD1 (5 bases). Trimming pared 0 bases from V and 4 bases from J, leaving 10 bases between. Germline CDR1 reads SGHRS; CDR2 reads YFSETQ. CDR3 length: 14 amino acids. CDR3 sequence (DNA): TGCGCCAGCAGCTTGGAAGGGGCCCTCTATGGCTACACCTTC. This gives the protein CASSLEGALYGYTF.

This clone has a single count. The chain employs TRBV19 and TRBJ1-2; TRBD1 is a possible D gene (6 bases). V was shortened by 5 bases and J by 1 base, with 26 bases between the two germline ends. Looked up from germline, CDR1 is LNHDA and CDR2 is SQIVND (reference sequence). This CDR3 spans 19 amino acids. CDR3: CASSLPGTTLSNDNYGYTF. The CDR3 nucleotides read TGTGCCAGTAGTTTGCCCGGGACAACCTTATCCAATGATAACTATGGCTACACCTTC.

The genes are TRBV18 and TRBJ1-2; no firm D call. The CDR3 consists of 14 residues. Trimming left V 0 bases short and J 2 bases short, with 7 bases between. Per the germline V gene, CDR1 is KGHSH and CDR2 is LQKENI. This CDR3 reads CASSPPSRNYGYTF. The CDR3 DNA reads as TGTGCCAGCTCACCACCTTCCAGGAACTATGGCTACACCTTC.

The rearrangement joins TRBV5-8 to TRBJ2-2; D not resolved. V shed 2 bases and J shed 1 base, with 9 bases lying between them. This CDR3 is built from 15 residues. The germline gives CDR1 SGHTS, CDR2 YDEGEE. The DNA for the CDR3 is TGTGCCAGCAGCTTCCAGGTTTTGAACACCGGGGAGCTGTTTTTT. Protein: CASSFQVLNTGELFF.

The chain's CDR3 is CAWSWQGSPNYGYTF. The CDR3 DNA sequence: TGTGCCTGGAGTTGGCAGGGCTCACCTAACTATGGCTACACCTTC. The chain recombines TRBV30 with TRBJ1-2; perhaps TRBD1 as D (5 bases). The CDR3 loop spans 15 amino acids. The V and J ends lost 2 bases and 0 bases respectively, with 13 bases between them. Looked up from germline, CDR1 is GTSNPN and CDR2 is SVGIG (reference sequence).

J is TRBJ2-1 and V is TRBV7-9, with a tentative D call TRBD2 (5 bases). This CDR3 region has 15 residues. Trimming removed 5 bases from V and 10 bases from J, with 21 bases in between. The germline V gene has CDR1 SEHNR and CDR2 FQNEAQ (reference sequence). CDR3 region: CASSLTSAWVQEQFF. In nucleotides, the CDR3 is TGTGCCAGCAGCCTAACTAGTGCGTGGGTGCAAGAGCAGTTCTTC.